These T cell receptor beta chains were read from a single sample in a study of T cell clones after liver transplantation. Sequencing was performed with immunoSEQ multiplex PCR; in TCRdb, only in-frame clones are kept and a portion is missing. The top ten hold roughly 3.1% of the sample, which has 20,000 to 25,000 clones, approximately 68% seen once. The source was CD4+ T cells from blood, collected before liver transplant. Receptors originate from a human donor who received a liver transplant. Each CDR3 is given with its conserved first and last residue. Fields, in order: clone size, J gene, V gene, D gene, CDR3 protein, CDR3 DNA. D genes are given only for firm matches. A clone size is listed for some rows: how often the clone was seen (once, few, many), or a class if it is expanded.

>.|TRBJ1-5|TRBV6-1|.
CASSEFEGGFYQPQHF
TGTGCCAGCAGTGAGTTTGAAGGGGGTTTTTATCAGCCCCAGCATTTT
>.|TRBJ2-3|TRBV5-1|.
CASSLAPGASTDTQYF
TGCGCCAGCAGCTTGGCCCCGGGAGCTAGCACAGATACGCAGTATTTT
>.|TRBJ2-3|TRBV7-2|.
CASSSAKAQYF
TGTGCCAGCAGCTCCGCCAAGGCGCAGTATTTT
>few|TRBJ1-5|TRBV4-2|TRBD1
CASSQGWDRGNQPQHF
TGTGCCAGCAGCCAAGGCTGGGACAGGGGAAATCAGCCCCAGCATTTT
>.|TRBJ2-5|TRBV19|TRBD1
CASGQGDGETQYF
TGTGCCAGCGGACAGGGGGACGGAGAGACCCAGTACTTC
>.|TRBJ1-1|TRBV21-1|.
CASSKARGERAERGTEAFF
TGTGCCAGCAGCAAAGCGCGCGGAGAAAGGGCCGAGCGGGGCACTGAAGCTTTCTTT
>.|TRBJ2-1|TRBV4-3|.
CASSQERRGGSEQFF
TGCGCCAGCAGCCAAGAACGTCGGGGAGGTAGTGAGCAGTTCTTC
>few|TRBJ1-2|TRBV15|TRBD1
CATSRDSKRTGADYGYTF
TGTGCCACCAGCAGAGATAGTAAGAGGACAGGGGCTGACTATGGCTACACCTTC
>.|TRBJ1-1|TRBV28|.
CASSPLQGGSTEAFF
TGTGCCAGCAGTCCTCTACAGGGAGGGTCCACTGAAGCTTTCTTT
>.|TRBJ1-2|TRBV6-1|.
CASIPGRGYGYTF
TGTGCCAGCATTCCGGGACGGGGCTATGGCTACACCTTC